Listed here are 13 T cell receptor beta chains from one sample, sequenced in a study of cytomegalovirus exposure and HLA in healthy donors. Vbeta (60) and Jbeta (13) primers were used in the PCR. Profiling relied on immunoSEQ multiplex PCR, and the TCRdb table lists in-frame clones only, not all of them. Here the sample spans 120,000 to 150,000 clones, more than 60% being singletons. What was sequenced was PBMCs. The origin of the receptors is a female donor in good health and CMV-seronegative.

The chain has TRBV19 and TRBJ2-1; TRBD2 matches 11 bases. V lost 6 bases to trimming and J lost 4 bases; unmatched junction nucleotides: 8. CDR1 is LNHDA, CDR2 SQIVND, per germline (reference sequence). CDR3 length: 16 amino acids. The CDR3 DNA is TGTGCCAGTAGATGGACTAGCGGGTTCCCTTACAATGAGCAGTTCTTC. Its translation is CASRWTSGFPYNEQFF.

This rearrangement joins TRBV27 to TRBJ1-2; 8 bases match TRBD1. The germline V gene encodes CDR1 MNHEY and CDR2 SMNVEV (reference sequence). There are 12 residues in the CDR3. Trimming cost V 6 bases and J 8 bases; bases outside gene matches: 5. CDR3 residues: CASSQGAGGYTF. Here the CDR3 DNA reads TGTGCCAGCAGCCAGGGGGCTGGAGGCTACACCTTC.

The rearrangement uses TRBV18 and TRBJ1-1; the D gene is possibly TRBD1 (5 bases). The germline gives CDR1 KGHSH, CDR2 LQKENI. The CDR3 consists of 13 residues. Trimming took off 6 bases at V and 1 base at J, with 9 bases between the two ends. Written as DNA, the CDR3 is TGTGCCAGCTCCCAGACAGAGAACACTGAAGCTTTCTTT. Its protein is CASSQTENTEAFF.

This clone was seen only once. This chain links TRBV2 with TRBJ2-3, with D hard to call. Germline V gene lookup returns CDR1 SNHLY and CDR2 FYNNEI. V lost 7 bases to trimming and J lost 0 bases, with 8 bases between them. The CDR3 runs to 13 residues. CDR3 bases: TGTGCCAGCAAATGGCAAAGCACAGATACGCAGTATTTT. Amino acid sequence: CASKWQSTDTQYF.

This chain links TRBV9 with TRBJ2-7; 7 positions agree with TRBD1. The CDR3 consists of 15 residues. Germline V gene data show CDR1 as SGDLS and CDR2 as YYNGEE. With 0 bases clipped from V and 1 base from J, the junction kept 4 bases outside the gene matches. CDR3 sequence reads: CASSVGGQLSYEQYF. The DNA for the CDR3 is TGTGCCAGCAGCGTAGGGGGACAGCTATCCTACGAGCAGTACTTC.

The V gene is TRBV10-1, the J gene TRBJ2-1, with TRBD2 identical over 7 bases. The junction had 6 bases not matched to a gene; V was cut back by 6 bases and J by 7 bases. Germline V gene lookup returns CDR1 WNHNN and CDR2 SYGVQD (reference sequence). This CDR3 has 13 amino acids. The CDR3 DNA follows: TGCGCCAGCAGCTGGACTAGTTCTAATGAGCAGTTCTTC. Encoded protein: CASSWTSSNEQFF.

V is TRBV29-1 and J is TRBJ1-2; 8 nucleotides match TRBD1. Germline CDR1 reads SQVTM; CDR2 reads ANQGSEA. The CDR3 is 13 amino acids. The V segment lost 5 bases and the J segment 4 bases; nucleotides outside the gene matches: 6. In DNA, the CDR3 is TGCAGCGTTACGACAGGGGACAGCTATGGCTACACCTTC. Translated, it gives CSVTTGDSYGYTF.

The gene calls are TRBV7-2 and TRBJ2-7, with D perhaps TRBD1 (6 bases). Germline loops: CDR1 SGHTA, CDR2 FQGNSA. Trimming cost V 3 bases and J 3 bases, with 9 bases left between them. The CDR3 consists of 13 residues. In DNA form, the CDR3 reads TGTGCCAGCAGCTTGGACAGCAACTACGAGCAGTACTTC. Its translation is CASSLDSNYEQYF.

This clone was counted only a few times. The chain links TRBV2 to TRBJ2-7; a weak D match, TRBD2 (5 bases). The V gene's germline CDR1 is SNHLY and CDR2 FYNNEI. The CDR3 consists of 14 residues. V dropped 7 bases and J dropped 6 bases, with 19 bases sitting between them. CDR3 DNA: TGTGCCAGCAAGGTTATTCTACTACGGGGCGAGCAGTACTTC. It specifies CASKVILLRGEQYF.

This chain connects TRBV14 to TRBJ2-7, with D perhaps TRBD2 (6 bases). V gave up 2 bases and J gave up 3 bases, with 14 bases separating them. This CDR3 comprises 15 residues. Germline values: CDR1 SGHDN, CDR2 FVKESK. CDR3 residues: CASSQLGLANYEQYF. CDR3 in DNA: TGTGCCAGCAGCCAACTGGGGCTAGCGAACTACGAGCAGTACTTC.

The chain links TRBV10-1 to TRBJ2-7, with TRBD2 matching 9 bases. CDR1 is WNHNN and CDR2 is SYGVQD in the germline V gene (reference sequence). The CDR3 sequence is 15 residues long. V lost 0 bases, J lost 1 base, and 1 base stayed unmatched. Here the CDR3 reads CASSESLAGSYEQYF. CDR3 bases: TGCGCCAGCAGTGAGTCTCTAGCGGGGTCCTACGAGCAGTACTTC.

Worth noting for this clone: The sample holds other DNA sequences that translate to the same CDR3. V gene TRBV6-1 combines with J gene TRBJ1-2; TRBD1 matches 7 bases. Per the germline V gene, CDR1 is MNHNS and CDR2 is SASEGT. The junction had 0 bases not matched to a gene; V was cut back by 2 bases and J by 3 bases. There are 13 residues in the CDR3. The CDR3 loop reads CASSETGDYGYTF. CDR3 nucleotides: TGTGCCAGCAGTGAAACAGGGGACTATGGCTACACCTTC.

This rearrangement joins TRBV28 to TRBJ1-4; D remains unclear. Germline V gives CDR1 MDHEN, CDR2 SYDVKM. The ends were cut back, 7 bases at V and 6 bases at J, with 15 bases in the middle. The CDR3 sequence is 14 residues long. The CDR3 region is CASKGGRSDEKLFF. The CDR3, as DNA: TGTGCCAGCAAGGGCGGGCGGTCCGATGAAAAACTGTTTTTT.